This T cell receptor (beta chain) was recovered during a study of T cells in localized non-small cell lung cancer. V gave up 0 bases and J gave up 2 bases, with 11 bases separating them. Germline CDR1 and CDR2: LNHNV and YYDKDF (reference sequence). The CDR3 covers 15 residues. The repertoire was sequenced with immunoSEQ multiplex PCR; TCRdb's copy has only in-frame clones and lacks some. The sample includes around 140,000 clones, roughly 90% seen only once; the top ten take around 1.7%. The specimen comprised peripheral blood, sampled before any cancer treatment. This clonotype was sampled from a female donor at least 60 years old with stage I lung adenocarcinoma. The chain combines TRBV15 with TRBJ2-7; D ambiguous. The DNA for the CDR3 is TGTGCCACCAGCAGAGATCGTGGCAGGACCTACGAGCAGTACTTC. It yields the protein CATSRDRGRTYEQYF.